Given below is one T cell receptor (beta chain) in context. Its antigen is as yet unknown. PCR involved 60 Vbeta and 13 Jbeta primers. TCRdb's table, derived via immunoSEQ multiplex PCR, lists solely in-frame clones and lacks some. In the table there are about 160,000 clones, about 73% of which are singletons. The donors gave bone marrow, and they were healthy. This entry belongs to a study of cytomegalovirus exposure and HLA in healthy donors. The study's findings and limits: Analysis performed later found under 20,000 TCR beta sequences associated with HLA alleles at 0.05 false discovery rate. In a later analysis, TCR association rates varied by HLA locus: DRB1 most, HLA-C fewest. Researchers counted around 180 TCR beta chains as cytomegalovirus-associated.

Sequences were obtained from PBMCs. This TCR derives from a woman between 40 and 55 years old in good health and CMV-seronegative.

The DNA for the CDR3 is TGTGCCAGCAGTTTATTGGGCTCTAGCGGGGCCTCCTACGAGCAGTACTTC. Encoded protein: CASSLLGSSGASYEQYF. This sequence joins TRBV27 and TRBJ2-7; 9 positions match TRBD2. CDR3 length equals 17 residues. CDR1 and CDR2 from the germline V gene are MNHEY and SMNVEV (reference sequence). With V trimmed by 1 base and J by 0 bases, 7 bases remained unmatched.